The present T cell receptor beta chain was sequenced within a study of T cell responses to AZD1222 COVID-19 vaccine. A word on this clone: Antigen unknown.

Second-dose intervals of approximately 4 or approximately 12 weeks were pooled. This table comes from immunoSEQ multiplex PCR, and its TCRdb copy is limited to in-frame clones, with some not included. The sample lists 150,000 to 200,000 clones, under 95% occurring once. Germline lookup yields CDR1 SGHTA and CDR2 FQGNSA. The CDR3 runs 13 residues. Trimming shortened V by 0 bases and J by 7 bases, and 9 bases separated the two germline ends. Study results and caveats: The donors showed a predominance of white British ancestry and of females, with possible underestimation of clonal diversity. None of the repertoires were sampled until the peak T cell response had passed. Among those given AZD1222, only six or seven were seropositive at baseline.

The TCR originated in an adult who received the AZD1222 COVID-19 vaccine. This specimen consisted of peripheral blood, obtained 28 days after the second AZD1222 dose. J is TRBJ1-2 and V is TRBV7-2; D unresolved. DNA of the CDR3: TGTGCCAGCAGCTTAGCAGGGTCCCTTGGCTACACCTTC. Protein product: CASSLAGSLGYTF.